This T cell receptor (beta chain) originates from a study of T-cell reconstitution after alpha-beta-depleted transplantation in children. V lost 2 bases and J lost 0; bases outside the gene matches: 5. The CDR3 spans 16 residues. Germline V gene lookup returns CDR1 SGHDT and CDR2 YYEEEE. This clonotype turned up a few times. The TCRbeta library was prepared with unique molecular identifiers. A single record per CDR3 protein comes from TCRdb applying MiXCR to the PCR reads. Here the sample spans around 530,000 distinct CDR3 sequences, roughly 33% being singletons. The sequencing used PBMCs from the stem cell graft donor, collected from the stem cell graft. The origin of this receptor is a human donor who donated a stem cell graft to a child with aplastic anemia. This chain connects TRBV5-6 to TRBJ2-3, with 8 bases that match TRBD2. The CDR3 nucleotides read TGTGCCAGCAGCTTCACCCCTAGCGGGAGCACAGATACGCAGTATTTT. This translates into CASSFTPSGSTDTQYF. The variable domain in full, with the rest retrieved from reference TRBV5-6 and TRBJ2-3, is DAGVTQSPTHLIKTRGQQVTLRCSPKSGHDTVSWYQQALGQGPQFIFQYYEEEERQRGNFPDRFSGHQFPNYSSELNVNALLLGDSALYLCASSFTPSGSTDTQYFGPGTRLTVL.